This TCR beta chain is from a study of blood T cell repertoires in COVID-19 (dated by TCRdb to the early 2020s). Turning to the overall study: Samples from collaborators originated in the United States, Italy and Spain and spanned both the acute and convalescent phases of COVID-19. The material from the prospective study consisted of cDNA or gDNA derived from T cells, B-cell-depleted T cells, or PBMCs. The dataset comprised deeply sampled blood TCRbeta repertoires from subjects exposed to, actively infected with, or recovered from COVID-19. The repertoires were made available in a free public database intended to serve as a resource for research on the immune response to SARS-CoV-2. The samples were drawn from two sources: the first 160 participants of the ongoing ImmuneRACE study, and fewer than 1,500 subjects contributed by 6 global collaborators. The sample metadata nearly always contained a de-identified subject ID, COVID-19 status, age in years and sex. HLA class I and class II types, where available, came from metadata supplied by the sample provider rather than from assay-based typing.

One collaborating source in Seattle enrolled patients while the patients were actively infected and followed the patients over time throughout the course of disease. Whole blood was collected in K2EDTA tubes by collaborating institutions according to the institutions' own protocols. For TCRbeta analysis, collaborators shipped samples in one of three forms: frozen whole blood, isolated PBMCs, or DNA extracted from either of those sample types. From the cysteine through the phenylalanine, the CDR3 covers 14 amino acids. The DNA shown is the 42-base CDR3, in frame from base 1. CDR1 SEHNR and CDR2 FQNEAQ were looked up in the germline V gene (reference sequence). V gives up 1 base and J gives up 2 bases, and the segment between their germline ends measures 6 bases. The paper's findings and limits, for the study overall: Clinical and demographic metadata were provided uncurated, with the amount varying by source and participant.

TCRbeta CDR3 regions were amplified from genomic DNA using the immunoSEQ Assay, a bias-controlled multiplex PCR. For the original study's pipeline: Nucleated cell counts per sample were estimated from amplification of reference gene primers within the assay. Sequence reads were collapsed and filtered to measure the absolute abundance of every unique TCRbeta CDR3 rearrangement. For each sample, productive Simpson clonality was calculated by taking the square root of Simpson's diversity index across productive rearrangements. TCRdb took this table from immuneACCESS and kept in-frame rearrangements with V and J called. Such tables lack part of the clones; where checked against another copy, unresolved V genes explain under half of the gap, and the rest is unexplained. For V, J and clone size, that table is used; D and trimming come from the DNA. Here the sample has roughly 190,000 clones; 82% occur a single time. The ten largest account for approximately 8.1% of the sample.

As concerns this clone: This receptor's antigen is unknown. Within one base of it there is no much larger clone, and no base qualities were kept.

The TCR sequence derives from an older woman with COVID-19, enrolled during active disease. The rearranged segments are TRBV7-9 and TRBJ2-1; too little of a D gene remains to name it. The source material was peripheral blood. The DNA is TGTGCCAGCAGCTTAGATGCGGCCTACAATGAGCAGTTCTTC. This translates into CASSLDAAYNEQFF.